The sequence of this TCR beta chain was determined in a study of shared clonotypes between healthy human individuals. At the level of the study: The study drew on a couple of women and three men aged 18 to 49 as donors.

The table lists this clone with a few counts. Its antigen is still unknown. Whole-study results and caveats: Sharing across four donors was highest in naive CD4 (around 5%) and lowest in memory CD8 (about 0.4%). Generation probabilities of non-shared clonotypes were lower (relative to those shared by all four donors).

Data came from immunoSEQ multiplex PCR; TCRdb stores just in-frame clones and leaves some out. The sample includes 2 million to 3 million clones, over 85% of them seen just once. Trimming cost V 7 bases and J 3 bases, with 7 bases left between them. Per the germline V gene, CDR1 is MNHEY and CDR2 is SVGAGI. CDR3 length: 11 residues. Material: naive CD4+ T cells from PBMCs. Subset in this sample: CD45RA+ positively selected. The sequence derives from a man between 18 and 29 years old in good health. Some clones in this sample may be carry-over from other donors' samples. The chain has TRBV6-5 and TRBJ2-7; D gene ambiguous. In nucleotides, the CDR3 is TGTGCCAGCACGCTGGGCTACGAGCAGTACTTC. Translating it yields CASTLGYEQYF.